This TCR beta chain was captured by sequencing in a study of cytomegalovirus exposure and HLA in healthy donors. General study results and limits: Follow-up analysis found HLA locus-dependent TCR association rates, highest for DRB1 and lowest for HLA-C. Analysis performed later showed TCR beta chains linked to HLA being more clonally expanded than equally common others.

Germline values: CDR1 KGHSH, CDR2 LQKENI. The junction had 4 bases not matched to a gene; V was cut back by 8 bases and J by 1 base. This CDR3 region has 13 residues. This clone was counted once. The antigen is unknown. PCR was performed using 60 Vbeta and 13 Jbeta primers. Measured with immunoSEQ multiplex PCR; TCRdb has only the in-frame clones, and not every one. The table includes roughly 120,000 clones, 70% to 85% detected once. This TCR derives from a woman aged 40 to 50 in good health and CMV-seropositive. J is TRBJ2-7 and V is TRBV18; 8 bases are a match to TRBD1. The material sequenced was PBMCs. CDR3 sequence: CASAGTGSYEQYF. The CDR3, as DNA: TGTGCCAGCGCCGGGACAGGTTCCTACGAGCAGTACTTC.